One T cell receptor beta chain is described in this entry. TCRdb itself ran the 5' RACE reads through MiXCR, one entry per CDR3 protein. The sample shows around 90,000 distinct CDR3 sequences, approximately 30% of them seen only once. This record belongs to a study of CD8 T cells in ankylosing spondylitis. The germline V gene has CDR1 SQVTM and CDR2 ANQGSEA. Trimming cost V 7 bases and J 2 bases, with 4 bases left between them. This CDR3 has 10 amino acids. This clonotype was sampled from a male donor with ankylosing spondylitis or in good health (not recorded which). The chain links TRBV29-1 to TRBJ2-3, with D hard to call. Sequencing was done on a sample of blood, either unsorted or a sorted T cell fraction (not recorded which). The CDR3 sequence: CSEYTDTQYF. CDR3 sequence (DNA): TGCAGCGAGTACACAGATACGCAGTATTTT.